The sample holds many counts of the clone carrying this T cell receptor beta chain. Antigen unknown. This record comes from a study of T cells in Graves' hyperthyroidism and ophthalmopathy. Germline V lookup: CDR1 MNHNS, CDR2 SASEGT. Trimming removed 2 bases at V and 0 bases at J, with 11 bases between. CDR3 size: 15 residues. Study results and caveats: Most thyroid-expanded clonotypes above 0.001 were also found in blood.

RNA transcripts served as the template for amplifying TCR beta CDR3 regions. During a first-round RT-PCR of the TCR CDR3, the HTBI primer set was used. TCRdb re-called the multiplex PCR reads through MiXCR, storing one row per CDR3 protein. The repertoire holds 240,000 or so distinct CDR3 sequences, with roughly 17% as singletons. Uncontrolled infection, other autoimmune disease, pregnancy and lactation each barred patients from inclusion. Diagnostic assessment was based on clinical symptoms, serum thyroxine and TRAb, thyroid ultrasound and orbital computed tomography. PBMCs came from 10 ml fresh peripheral blood.

This receptor was taken from a woman under 30 with Graves' ophthalmopathy. The sample comprised blood. The chain uses TRBV6-1 and TRBJ2-7; D is tentatively TRBD1 or TRBD2 (5 bases each). CDR3 nucleotides: TGTGCCAGCAGTGAAAATCCAGGGACCTCCTACGAGCAGTACTTC. It encodes CASSENPGTSYEQYF.